Listed below are T cell receptor beta chains from one sample, sequenced in a study of vaccination effects on CD4 cells after COVID-19. For these TCRs, the target antigens are not known. The method was immunoSEQ multiplex PCR; TCRdb's version includes in-frame clones alone and lacks a portion of them. The sample includes fewer than 60,000 clones, about 81% of them seen just once. The source material was CD4+ T cells from PBMCs cultured without peptide, sampled after COVID-19 vaccination. These receptors were collected from a human donor who received a COVID-19 vaccine. CDR3s include the opening cysteine and the closing phenylalanine or tryptophan. D genes are given only for firm matches. A clone size is listed for some rows: how often the clone was seen (once, few, many), or a class if it is expanded.

j_call,clone_size,v_call,d_call,cdr3_aa,cdr3_nt
TRBJ2-6,.,TRBV28,.,CASSWRMSGLSSGANVLTF,TGTGCCAGCAGTTGGCGCATGTCAGGGTTATCCTCTGGGGCCAACGTCCTGACTTTC
TRBJ2-6,.,TRBV28,TRBD2,CASSPLAAGANVLTF,TGTGCCAGCAGCCCTCTAGCGGCTGGGGCCAACGTCCTGACTTTC
TRBJ1-1,.,TRBV28,.,CASTPRDTEAFF,TGTGCCAGCACCCCCCGGGACACTGAAGCTTTCTTT
TRBJ2-2,few,TRBV27,.,CASSLLNTNTGELFF,TGTGCCAGCAGTTTACTCAACACGAACACCGGGGAGCTGTTTTTT
TRBJ2-2,.,TRBV25-1,TRBD1,CASNRAGGTGELFF,TGTGCCAGCAATAGGGCAGGGGGCACCGGGGAGCTGTTTTTT
TRBJ1-2,.,TRBV5-1,TRBD1,CASSLTGQGYGYTF,TGCGCCAGCAGCTTGACGGGACAGGGCTATGGCTACACCTTC
TRBJ1-1,.,TRBV10-3,TRBD1,CAITSDRGGTEAFF,TGTGCCATCACCAGTGACAGGGGCGGCACTGAAGCTTTCTTT
TRBJ1-1,.,TRBV5-1,.,CASSLVLGWQGNGNTEAFF,TGCGCCAGCAGCTTGGTCCTAGGGTGGCAGGGTAATGGGAACACTGAAGCTTTCTTT
TRBJ2-7,once,TRBV5-1,TRBD1,CASRPGQGSSYEQYF,TGCGCCAGCAGACCTGGACAGGGGAGCTCCTACGAGCAGTACTTC
TRBJ1-2,.,TRBV30,TRBD1,CAWSGGRIYGYTF,TGTGCCTGGTCAGGGGGGCGTATCTATGGCTACACCTTC
TRBJ1-6,.,TRBV30,TRBD1,CACAGTGGLSPLHF,TGTGCCTGTGCCGGGACAGGGGGTCTCTCACCCCTCCACTTT
TRBJ1-1,.,TRBV6-1,.,CASRRGTEAFF,TGTGCCAGCCGGCGGGGCACTGAAGCTTTCTTT